The 8 T cell receptor beta chains listed next were all sequenced from one sample in a study of STAT5B mutations in CD4+ large granular lymphocyte leukemia. Method: immunoSEQ multiplex PCR; TCRdb's copy keeps in-frame clones and lacks some. The table shows under 35,000 clones, with around 70% occurring only once. What was sequenced was CD4+ T cells from blood buffy coats. These receptors were obtained from a human donor in good health.

This clone was seen just once. The gene calls are TRBV30 and TRBJ1-6, with a weak D call TRBD1 (5 bases). The CDR3 is 13 residues long. Germline V gene lookup returns CDR1 GTSNPN and CDR2 SVGIG (reference sequence). V lost 3 bases to trimming and J lost 8 bases, with 11 bases between them. The CDR3 sequence is CAWRGARDSPLHF. The CDR3 DNA follows: TGTGCCTGGAGAGGGGCCAGGGATTCACCCCTCCACTTT.

The chain uses TRBV6-6 and TRBJ2-7; 7 bases align to TRBD1. In germline, CDR1 is MNHNY, CDR2 SVGAGI (reference sequence). The CDR3 consists of 14 residues. V lost 2 bases and J lost 2; bases outside the gene matches: 3. The CDR3 protein is CASSYAQGAYEQYF. The CDR3 nucleotides read TGTGCCAGCAGTTACGCGCAGGGGGCCTACGAGCAGTACTTC.

The chain recombines TRBV7-9 with TRBJ2-2; D ambiguous. This CDR3 has 15 amino acids. V was shortened by 2 bases and J by 0 bases, with 7 bases between the two germline ends. Germline-derived CDR1 and CDR2 are SEHNR and FQNEAQ (reference sequence). CDR3 sequence: CASSLWLTNTGELFF. The CDR3 coding sequence is TGTGCCAGCAGCTTATGGCTAACGAACACCGGGGAGCTGTTTTTT.

The rearrangement links TRBV30 to TRBJ2-5; a weak D match, TRBD1 (7 bases). The CDR3 length is 12 residues. The V and J ends lost 8 bases and 2 bases respectively, with 12 bases between them. CDR1 and CDR2 from the germline V gene are GTSNPN and SVGIG (reference sequence). Here the CDR3 reads CAGGTDQETQYF. The CDR3 DNA reads as TGTGCCGGGGGGACAGATCAAGAGACCCAGTACTTC.

The table lists this clone with a few counts. This chain's CDR3 is CASSVPGQGGEKLFF. The CDR3 DNA is TGTGCCAGCAGCGTACCGGGACAGGGGGGCGAAAAACTGTTTTTT. V and J are TRBV5-6 and TRBJ1-4; 11 bases fit TRBD1. The V gene end was trimmed by 4 bases and the J gene end by 8 bases; junction bases not matched to a gene: 7. Looked up from germline, CDR1 is SGHDT and CDR2 is YYEEEE. The CDR3 runs to 15 residues.

The CDR3 coding sequence is TGCGCCAGCAGCCCGGTGGGGTGGGCGGAGAACACCGGGGAGCTGTTTTTT. This encodes CASSPVGWAENTGELFF. The chain employs TRBV5-1 and TRBJ2-2, with unresolved D. Germline assignment: CDR1 SGHRS and CDR2 YFSETQ. The CDR3 has 17 amino acids. V lost 4 bases to trimming and J lost 1 base, with 17 bases between them. Based on the CDR3 plus reference TRBV5-1 and TRBJ2-2, the full variable domain is KAGVTQTPRYLIKTRGQQVTLSCSPISGHRSVSWYQQTPGQGLQFLFEYFSETQRNKGNFPGRFSGRQFSNSRSEMNVSTLELGDSALYLCASSPVGWAENTGELFFGEGSRLTVL.

CDR3 bases: TGTGCCACCTACAGGGGACAGCAAGAGACCCAGTACTTC. Translating it yields CATYRGQQETQYF. The chain recombines TRBV2 with TRBJ2-5, with TRBD1 matching over 7 bases. V was pared by 10 bases and J by 2 bases, with 7 bases of the junction left unmatched. This CDR3 is built from 13 residues. CDR1 SNHLY and CDR2 FYNNEI come from the germline V gene.

This chain uses TRBV9 with TRBJ2-7, with 10 nucleotides matching TRBD1. The CDR3 covers 15 residues. With 6 bases clipped from V and 4 bases from J, the junction kept 10 bases outside the gene matches. From germline, CDR1 is SGDLS and CDR2 YYNGEE. This chain's CDR3 is CASIGGDRGPYEQYF. DNA of the CDR3: TGTGCCAGCATCGGGGGGGACAGGGGACCGTACGAGCAGTACTTC.